These T cell receptor beta chains were read from a single sample in a study of blood T cells in healthy people across ages. TCRdb used MiXCR to reprocess the 5' RACE reads, holding one entry per CDR3 protein. Here the sample spans some 640,000 distinct CDR3 sequences, around 45% being singletons. Sequenced sample: blood. The source is a woman aged 60-70 years in good health. Each CDR3 is given with its conserved first and last residue. The D gene is left open where the match is weak. The size field is filled for only some rows; it gives once, few, many or a size class.

size: .
V: TRBV20-1
D: .
J: TRBJ1-6
CDR3: CSARPWDGDSPLHF
DNA: TGCAGTGCTAGACCCTGGGACGGGGATTCACCCCTCCACTTT

size: .
V: TRBV7-2
D: TRBD2
J: TRBJ2-7
CDR3: CASSFLGLAGAYEQYF
DNA: TGTGCCAGCAGCTTTCTCGGGCTAGCGGGAGCTTACGAGCAGTACTTC

size: .
V: TRBV5-1
D: TRBD1
J: TRBJ2-6
CDR3: CASSFPLGTGNSGANVLTF
DNA: TGCGCCAGCAGCTTTCCTCTGGGGACAGGCAACTCTGGGGCCAACGTCCTGACTTTC

size: once
V: TRBV20-1
D: .
J: TRBJ1-1
CDR3: CSASIPGGGEAFF
DNA: TGCAGTGCTAGTATCCCGGGGGGCGGTGAAGCTTTCTTT

size: few
V: TRBV20-1
D: TRBD2
J: TRBJ2-1
CDR3: CSATVRPTSGRLYNEQFF
DNA: TGCAGTGCTACCGTTCGCCCGACTAGCGGGAGGCTCTACAATGAGCAGTTCTTC

size: .
V: TRBV4-3
D: TRBD1
J: TRBJ2-3
CDR3: CASSQGWTGEGDTQYF
DNA: TGCGCCAGCAGCCAAGGGTGGACAGGGGAGGGAGATACGCAGTATTTT

size: .
V: TRBV5-1
D: TRBD1
J: TRBJ1-1
CDR3: CASKPVTGWNTEAFF
DNA: TGCGCCAGCAAACCCGTGACAGGGTGGAACACTGAAGCTTTCTTT

size: few
V: TRBV4-2
D: TRBD1
J: TRBJ2-1
CDR3: CASSQDPGQGGNEQFF
DNA: TGTGCCAGCAGCCAAGACCCGGGACAGGGAGGCAATGAGCAGTTCTTC

size: .
V: TRBV5-1
D: TRBD2
J: TRBJ2-4
CDR3: CASSLGTSGYQNIQYF
DNA: TGCGCCAGCAGCTTAGGGACTAGCGGCTACCAAAACATTCAGTACTTC

size: many
V: TRBV4-2
D: TRBD1
J: TRBJ1-1
CDR3: CASSPGTAEAFF
DNA: TGTGCCAGCAGCCCCGGGACAGCTGAAGCTTTCTTT

size: .
V: TRBV14
D: .
J: TRBJ2-7
CDR3: CASSPPGAIERYEQYF
DNA: TGTGCCAGTAGTCCACCGGGGGCAATTGAACGCTACGAGCAGTACTTC

size: .
V: TRBV7-2
D: .
J: TRBJ1-1
CDR3: CASSLGPQGLNTEAFF
DNA: TGTGCCAGCAGCTTAGGACCCCAGGGCCTGAACACTGAAGCTTTCTTT

size: .
V: TRBV27
D: .
J: TRBJ2-1
CDR3: CASSFNWAYNEQFF
DNA: TGTGCCAGCAGTTTCAATTGGGCCTACAATGAGCAGTTCTTC

size: .
V: TRBV6-1
D: TRBD1
J: TRBJ2-7
CDR3: CASSEWTGLHEQYF
DNA: TGTGCCAGCAGTGAATGGACAGGACTCCACGAGCAGTACTTC

size: .
V: TRBV7-3
D: .
J: TRBJ2-1
CDR3: CASSLGTQRMQFF
DNA: TGTGCCAGCAGCTTAGGGACTCAGCGGATGCAGTTCTTC

size: .
V: TRBV7-3
D: .
J: TRBJ2-4
CDR3: CASSSTGEGDIQYF
DNA: TGTGCCAGCAGCTCCACGGGGGAGGGGGACATTCAGTACTTC

size: few
V: TRBV20-1
D: .
J: TRBJ2-1
CDR3: CSAGDPSRDEQFF
DNA: TGCAGTGCTGGGGATCCCTCGAGGGATGAGCAGTTCTTC

size: few
V: TRBV6-6
D: .
J: TRBJ1-2
CDR3: CASSYSPAGPYGYTF
DNA: TGTGCCAGCAGTTACTCCCCGGCAGGCCCCTATGGCTACACCTTC

size: few
V: TRBV9
D: .
J: TRBJ2-3
CDR3: CASSVVEGFSTDTQYF
DNA: TGTGCCAGCAGCGTAGTAGAGGGCTTCAGCACAGATACGCAGTATTTT

size: .
V: TRBV2
D: .
J: TRBJ1-4
CDR3: CASSEALGRPNEKLFF
DNA: TGTGCCAGCAGTGAAGCGCTAGGGAGGCCTAATGAAAAACTGTTTTTT

size: few
V: TRBV6-1
D: TRBD1
J: TRBJ2-7
CDR3: CASTGPRGSEQYF
DNA: TGTGCCAGCACCGGCCCCAGGGGGTCCGAGCAGTACTTC

size: .
V: TRBV29-1
D: .
J: TRBJ2-7
CDR3: CSVGFSYEQYF
DNA: TGCAGCGTTGGCTTCTCCTACGAGCAGTACTTC

size: .
V: TRBV29-1
D: .
J: TRBJ2-3
CDR3: CSVGGASDTQYF
DNA: TGCAGCGTTGGGGGGGCGTCAGATACGCAGTATTTT

size: few
V: TRBV29-1
D: .
J: TRBJ2-7
CDR3: CSSDGDTSYNEQYF
DNA: TGCAGCTCTGACGGGGATACCTCCTACAATGAGCAGTACTTC

size: .
V: TRBV5-1
D: .
J: TRBJ2-3
CDR3: CASSLYGFGTDTQYF
DNA: TGCGCCAGCAGCTTGTACGGGTTCGGCACAGATACGCAGTATTTT

size: .
V: TRBV5-4
D: .
J: TRBJ2-5
CDR3: CTSSLVGNQETQYF
DNA: TGTACCAGCAGCTTGGTTGGCAATCAAGAGACCCAGTACTTC

size: .
V: TRBV7-9
D: .
J: TRBJ2-5
CDR3: CASSSDIRETQYF
DNA: TGTGCCAGCAGCTCAGACATCCGAGAGACCCAGTACTTC

size: few
V: TRBV25-1
D: .
J: TRBJ1-2
CDR3: CASSENGRSYGYTF
DNA: TGTGCCAGCAGTGAAAACGGGCGATCCTATGGCTACACCTTC

size: .
V: TRBV27
D: TRBD1
J: TRBJ1-4
CDR3: CASSLMGQGILAEKLFF
DNA: TGTGCCAGCAGTTTAATGGGACAGGGAATTTTGGCCGAAAAACTGTTTTTT

size: .
V: TRBV20-1
D: TRBD1
J: TRBJ2-1
CDR3: CSAQGARTYNEQFF
DNA: TGCAGTGCCCAGGGGGCGCGCACCTACAATGAGCAGTTCTTC

size: few
V: TRBV7-2
D: .
J: TRBJ2-7
CDR3: CASSLRQGLDRYEQYF
DNA: TGTGCCAGCAGCCTCCGACAGGGACTAGACCGATACGAGCAGTACTTC